This passage covers 25 T cell receptor beta chains from one sample sequenced in a study of long-term antiretroviral therapy in people with HIV. Runs used v3.0 of the immunoSEQ assay and were done at survey level. Here immunoSEQ multiplex PCR was the method, and the copy in TCRdb shows in-frame clones only, minus some. The data contain tens of thousands of clones, about 85% of them singletons. The sample in question was unsorted PBMCs, obtained 1.6 years after starting antiretroviral therapy. The source is a man aged 40-49 years with HIV.

This chain uses TRBV5-4 with TRBJ1-4; 9 nucleotides agree with TRBD1. Germline CDR1 and CDR2: SGHNT and YYREEE (reference sequence). Trimming removed 1 base from V and 7 bases from J; junction bases left unmatched: 5. The CDR3 covers 15 residues. CDR3 coding DNA: TGTGCCAGCAGCTTGATGGGACAGGGATCTGAAAAACTGTTTTTT. Its translation: CASSLMGQGSEKLFF.

This chain connects TRBV29-1 to TRBJ2-2; 7 nucleotides match TRBD2. J gave up 0 bases and V 4 bases, and 8 bases lay outside the gene matches. From germline, CDR1 is SQVTM and CDR2 ANQGSEA. The CDR3 runs to 16 residues. The DNA for the CDR3 is TGCAGCGTTGGTTGGTCAGCGGGGACGAACACCGGGGAGCTGTTTTTT. Its protein is CSVGWSAGTNTGELFF.

V is TRBV19 and J is TRBJ2-7; 8 nucleotides match TRBD1. The CDR3 sequence is 15 residues long. The trim removed 5 bases at V and 3 bases at J, leaving 9 bases unmatched. Germline V CDR1 and CDR2: LNHDA, SQIVND (reference sequence). CDR3 amino acids: CASSPRPGQDYEQYF. The CDR3 DNA reads TGTGCCAGTAGTCCCCGCCCGGGACAGGACTACGAGCAGTACTTC.

This clone was counted only a few times. The CDR3 sequence: CASRDSYNEQFF. The CDR3 DNA is TGCGCCAGCCGGGACAGCTACAATGAGCAGTTCTTC. The gene calls are TRBV5-1 and TRBJ2-1; 7 bases line up with TRBD1. The CDR3 totals 12 residues. Germline values: CDR1 SGHRS, CDR2 YFSETQ. V shed 7 bases and J 3 bases; nucleotides not matched to a gene: 1.

V gene TRBV13 combines with J gene TRBJ2-7, with 7 bases matching TRBD1. CDR3 length: 16 residues. CDR1 is PRHDT and CDR2 is FYEKMQ in the germline V gene (reference sequence). J lost 5 bases, V lost 8 bases, and 18 bases had no gene match. This CDR3 reads CASSGSLWDRRNEQYF. The CDR3 nucleotides read TGTGCCAGCTCCGGAAGTCTCTGGGACAGAAGAAACGAGCAGTACTTC.

CDR3 residues: CASRKARGITSYEQYF. The CDR3 DNA reads as TGTGCCAGCAGGAAAGCGCGGGGGATCACTTCCTACGAGCAGTACTTC. The V and J genes are TRBV2 and TRBJ2-7; 7 positions agree with TRBD2. With 6 bases clipped from V and 1 base from J, the junction kept 12 bases outside the gene matches. This CDR3 contains 16 residues. Germline V gene sequence: CDR1 SNHLY, CDR2 FYNNEI.

This chain joins TRBV7-2 and TRBJ2-7; D remains unclear. Germline-derived CDR1 and CDR2 are SGHTA and FQGNSA. CDR3 length: 14 residues. Trimming took off 3 bases at V and 1 base at J, with 10 bases between the two ends. The CDR3 DNA reads as TGTGCCAGCAGCTTGTTCCAAGGTTCCTACGAGCAGTACTTC. As protein: CASSLFQGSYEQYF.

V and J are TRBV6-1 and TRBJ1-2; 9 bases line up with TRBD1. The CDR3 runs to 16 residues. Losses at the gene ends were 2 bases for V and 0 bases for J; bases not matched to a gene: 4. Germline values: CDR1 MNHNS, CDR2 SASEGT. The CDR3 is CASSEWDRAPNYGYTF. In DNA form, the CDR3 reads TGTGCCAGCAGTGAATGGGACAGGGCGCCTAACTATGGCTACACCTTC.

The V and J genes are TRBV4-2 and TRBJ2-4, with D possibly matching TRBD1 (5 bases). Trimming took 2 bases from V and 0 from J, leaving 8 bases between them. CDR3 size: 15 residues. Germline V CDR1 and CDR2: LGHNA, YNFKEQ. The CDR3 sequence: CASSQTDTAKNIQYF. For the CDR3, the DNA is TGTGCCAGCAGCCAAACGGACACAGCCAAAAACATTCAGTACTTC.

V usage is TRBV7-2 and J usage is TRBJ1-2; tentatively, D is TRBD1 (5 bases). The germline CDR1 and CDR2 sequences are SGHTA and FQGNSA. The CDR3 is made up of 16 amino acids. The V end lost 1 base, the J end lost 6 bases, and 18 bases lay between the germline ends. The CDR3 DNA reads TGTGCCAGCAGCTTAGGGCCCCCCGGGGGTAATGATGGCTACACCTTC. It encodes CASSLGPPGGNDGYTF.

This rearrangement joins TRBV6-1 to TRBJ1-5; D remains ambiguous. CDR1 is MNHNS and CDR2 is SASEGT in the germline V gene. The CDR3 spans 15 residues. V gave up 7 bases and J gave up 1 base, with 14 bases separating them. CDR3 bases: TGTGCCAGCAACGGCCCTGCGGGGAGCAATCAGCCCCAGCATTTT. Its protein product is CASNGPAGSNQPQHF.

The CDR3 DNA is TGTGCCAGCAGCATCTCCTCTTTCCCGGGACTAGCGGGAAAGCACGAGCAGTACTTC. This encodes CASSISSFPGLAGKHEQYF. The J gene is TRBJ2-7, the V gene TRBV13; 13 bases are a match to TRBD2. The CDR3 has 19 amino acids. Germline V gene sequence: CDR1 PRHDT, CDR2 FYEKMQ (reference sequence). J was trimmed by 5 bases and V by 5 bases; bases with no gene match: 18. Full variable domain (missing parts from reference TRBV13 and TRBJ2-7): AAGVIQSPRHLIKEKRETATLKCYPIPRHDTVYWYQQGPGQDPQFLISFYEKMQSDKGSIPDRFSAQQFSDYHSELNMSSLELGDSALYFCASSISSFPGLAGKHEQYFGPGTRLTVT.

The chain joins TRBV5-6 to TRBJ2-6, with a weak D call TRBD2 (5 bases). Trimming took off 2 bases at V and 0 bases at J, with 6 bases between the two ends. Germline CDR1 and CDR2: SGHDT and YYEEEE. CDR3 size: 15 residues. For the CDR3, the DNA is TGTGCCAGCAGCTTCGGAGGCTCTGGGGCCAACGTCCTGACTTTC. The encoded protein is CASSFGGSGANVLTF.

The rearrangement uses TRBV4-2 and TRBJ2-7; no definite D call. This CDR3 is built from 14 residues. The V end was cut by 1 base, the J end by 3 bases, with 10 bases between. Germline assignment: CDR1 LGHNA and CDR2 YNFKEQ. The CDR3 spells CASSQARSNYEQYF. The CDR3 DNA sequence: TGTGCCAGCAGCCAAGCCAGGTCCAACTACGAGCAGTACTTC.

The chain is built from TRBV11-2 and TRBJ2-7; TRBD2 aligns across 7 bases. Germline CDR1 is SGHAT and CDR2 is FQNNGV. The V segment lost 3 bases and the J segment 6 bases; nucleotides outside the gene matches: 2. The CDR3 loop spans 12 amino acids. CDR3 nucleotide sequence: TGTGCCAGCAGCTTGGGAGGGGTCGAGCAGTACTTC. It yields the protein CASSLGGVEQYF.

This clone was seen once. The genes are TRBV4-2 and TRBJ1-5; D uncertain. This CDR3 has 13 residues. Germline CDR1 LGHNA, CDR2 YNFKEQ. V was shortened by 1 base and J by 11 bases, with 12 bases between the two germline ends. The CDR3 DNA is TGTGCCAGCAGCCAAGGACTTCAGGCGGCCCAGCATTTT. Its translation is CASSQGLQAAQHF.

This clone has a handful of counts. The chain couples TRBV5-4 to TRBJ1-5, with D maybe TRBD1 (6 bases). CDR3 length: 16 residues. Between the trimmed V and J ends, which lost 4 bases and 3 bases, there was a span of 17 bases. Germline CDR1 is SGHNT and CDR2 is YYREEE (reference sequence). CDR3 protein: CASSNTGAGDNQPQHF. The CDR3 DNA follows: TGTGCCAGCAGCAACACCGGGGCAGGGGACAATCAGCCCCAGCATTTT.

This chain links TRBV5-1 with TRBJ2-7; D is unclear. Per germline, CDR1 SGHRS and CDR2 YFSETQ. V lost 1 base and J lost 0, with 11 bases in between. The CDR3 consists of 15 residues. The CDR3 loop is CASSLFSGSSYEQYF. Here the CDR3 DNA reads TGCGCCAGCAGCTTGTTTTCAGGAAGCTCCTACGAGCAGTACTTC.

The chain joins TRBV7-2 to TRBJ1-1; 8 bases align to TRBD1. The CDR3 covers 15 residues. V shed 3 bases, J shed 3 bases, and the junction held 6 bases outside the gene matches. CDR1 and CDR2 from the germline V gene are SGHTA and FQGNSA. The CDR3 protein is CASSFDRGGYTEAFF. The CDR3, as DNA: TGTGCCAGCAGCTTCGACAGGGGAGGATACACTGAAGCTTTCTTT.

This clone was recorded once. The chain joins TRBV30 to TRBJ1-2; 8 nucleotides agree with TRBD1. J gave up 6 bases and V 3 bases, and 9 bases lay outside the gene matches. The CDR3 has 14 amino acids. Germline lookup yields CDR1 GTSNPN and CDR2 SVGIG (reference sequence). The CDR3 DNA reads as TGTGCCTGGAGCCGTCAGGGGGCTAGTCATGGCTACACCTTC. Translation: CAWSRQGASHGYTF.

The chain recombines TRBV9 with TRBJ2-3, with 7 bases aligning to TRBD1. CDR1 is SGDLS, CDR2 YYNGEE, per germline. V shed 3 bases, J shed 0 bases, and the junction held 1 base outside the gene matches. The CDR3 totals 14 residues. The CDR3 is CASSAQGSTDTQYF. The CDR3 coding sequence is TGTGCCAGCAGCGCACAGGGGAGCACAGATACGCAGTATTTT.

In this sample, this clone turned up a few times. This sequence joins TRBV7-8 and TRBJ2-1; D unresolved. From germline, CDR1 is SGHVS and CDR2 FQNEAQ. V gave up 2 bases and J gave up 9 bases, with 8 bases separating them. The CDR3 spans 12 residues. The CDR3 DNA sequence: TGTGCCAGCAGCTTATTTCTAGGTGAGCAGTTCTTC. Amino acid sequence: CASSLFLGEQFF.

The genes are TRBV4-1 and TRBJ1-2; 8 bases agree with TRBD1. The CDR3 is made up of 15 amino acids. Germline V gene sequence: CDR1 MGHRA, CDR2 YSYEKL. V trimming: 3 bases; J trimming: 0 bases; junction bases outside the gene matches: 3. The CDR3 protein is CASSQGGQANYGYTF. Here the CDR3 DNA reads TGCGCCAGCAGCCAGGGGGGACAGGCTAACTATGGCTACACCTTC.

The chain couples TRBV30 to TRBJ1-1; TRBD1 might be the D (5 bases). Trimming removed 7 bases at V and 5 bases at J, with 14 bases between. Germline CDR1 reads GTSNPN; CDR2 reads SVGIG (reference sequence). This CDR3 spans 12 amino acids. DNA of the CDR3: TGTGCCTCATCTCGACAGAATACTGAAGCTTTCTTT. Its translation: CASSRQNTEAFF. Together with reference TRBV30 and TRBJ1-1, the CDR3 gives the full variable domain: SQTIHQWPATLVQPVGSPLSLECTVEGTSNPNLYWYRQAAGRGLQLLFYSVGIGQISSEVPQNLSASRPQDRQFILSSKKLLLSDSGFYLCASSRQNTEAFFGQGTRLTVV.

This chain connects TRBV25-1 to TRBJ2-7; TRBD1 matches at 8 bases. V was clipped by 6 bases and J by 1 base; unmatched bases: 5. This CDR3 is 14 amino acids long. Germline V lookup: CDR1 MGHDK, CDR2 SYGVNS. The CDR3 here is CASRETGGSYEQYF. Written as DNA, the CDR3 is TGTGCCAGCAGGGAAACAGGGGGTTCCTACGAGCAGTACTTC.